The 30 T cell receptor beta chains below were found in one sample sequenced in a study of T cells in Graves' hyperthyroidism and ophthalmopathy. The investigators amplified TCR beta CDR3 regions from RNA transcripts. First-round RT-PCR with HTBI primers amplified the TCR CDR3 region. TCRdb called the multiplex PCR reads again in MiXCR, with one record for every CDR3 protein. The sample consists of about 640,000 distinct CDR3 sequences, more than 20% of them appearing once. The sequencing input was blood. The receptors were sampled from a man aged 25-40 years with Graves' ophthalmopathy.

The chain is built from TRBV13 and TRBJ2-7; D is perhaps TRBD2 (6 bases). Trimming took 4 bases from V and 0 from J, leaving 10 bases between them. This CDR3 has 14 amino acids. Germline V lookup: CDR1 PRHDT, CDR2 FYEKMQ (reference sequence). The CDR3 region has the DNA TGTGCCAGCAGCTCGGGAGCGGACTCCTACGAGCAGTACTTC. Encoded protein: CASSSGADSYEQYF. Complete variable domain (other parts from reference TRBV13 and TRBJ2-7): AAGVIQSPRHLIKEKRETATLKCYPIPRHDTVYWYQQGPGQDPQFLISFYEKMQSDKGSIPDRFSAQQFSDYHSELNMSSLELGDSALYFCASSSGADSYEQYFGPGTRLTVT.

On this clonotype: This sequence may be a read error, since a much larger clone differs from it by one base. The chain combines TRBV9 with TRBJ2-7; TRBD2 is a possible D gene (6 bases). Trimming pared 4 bases from V and 0 bases from J, leaving 11 bases between. Germline V gene data show CDR1 as SGDLS and CDR2 as YYNGEE. The CDR3 spans 14 residues. Written as DNA, the CDR3 is TGTGCCAGCAGCCAAGAGCGGGCCTCCTACGAGCAGTACTTC. This encodes CASSQERASYEQYF.

The sample holds a few counts of this clonotype. The chain links TRBV19 to TRBJ2-2; D perhaps matches TRBD1 (5 bases). This CDR3 region has 17 residues. Germline assignment: CDR1 LNHDA and CDR2 SQIVND (reference sequence). Trimming shortened V by 7 bases and J by 1 base, and 19 bases separated the two germline ends. The CDR3: CASTDIRQFLNTGELFF. Here the CDR3 DNA reads TGTGCCAGTACCGACATTCGACAGTTCCTGAACACCGGGGAGCTGTTTTTT.

There are a few counts of this clonotype. This chain links TRBV7-9 with TRBJ1-1, with D unresolved. The CDR3 runs 15 residues. Germline V gives CDR1 SEHNR, CDR2 FQNEAQ (reference sequence). Trimming removed 5 bases at V and 0 bases at J, with 13 bases between. The CDR3 DNA reads as TGTGCCAGCAGCCCCTCGGGTAGCTTGAACACTGAAGCTTTCTTT. It codes for CASSPSGSLNTEAFF. Supplemented by reference TRBV7-9 and TRBJ1-1, the full variable domain reads DTGVSQNPRHKITKRGQNVTFRCDPISEHNRLYWYRQTLGQGPEFLTYFQNEAQLEKSRLLSDRFSAERPKGSFSTLEIQRTEQGDSAMYLCASSPSGSLNTEAFFGQGTRLTVV.

This clonotype was seen more than once but under ten times. The CDR3 region has the DNA TGTGCTAGTGGTTTGAAGGATGAGCAGTTCTTC. It encodes CASGLKDEQFF. The chain employs TRBV12-5 and TRBJ2-1; D remains ambiguous. This CDR3 is 11 amino acids long. The germline V and J ends were trimmed by 2 bases and 8 bases, with 4 bases remaining between them. Germline-derived CDR1 and CDR2 are LGHNT and FRNRAP.

This clonotype was counted a few times. V gene TRBV24-1 combines with J gene TRBJ1-5; D gene unclear. The germline V and J ends were trimmed by 4 bases and 2 bases, with 2 bases remaining between them. Germline CDR1 reads KGHDR; CDR2 reads SFDVKD. This CDR3 has 12 amino acids. In DNA, the CDR3 is TGTGCCACCAGTGAGCGCAATCAGCCCCAGCATTTT. Protein sequence: CATSERNQPQHF.

Many counts were recorded for this clonotype. The chain joins TRBV28 to TRBJ1-1; possibly TRBD1 for D (6 bases). The ends were cut back, 6 bases at V and 0 bases at J, with 8 bases in the middle. Germline CDR1 and CDR2: MDHEN and SYDVKM. CDR3 length: 13 amino acids. The CDR3 DNA reads as TGTGCCAGCAGAGGACAGTTGAACACTGAAGCTTTCTTT. Residues: CASRGQLNTEAFF.

As DNA, the CDR3 is TGTGCCAGCAGCTCCACAGGGACTAGCGGGAGGCAGGATACGCAGTATTTT. Residues: CASSSTGTSGRQDTQYF. The rearrangement joins TRBV7-2 to TRBJ2-3, with 15 bases aligning to TRBD2. There are 17 residues in the CDR3. Germline CDR1 is SGHTA and CDR2 is FQGNSA. V was clipped by 4 bases and J by 6 bases; unmatched bases: 8.

This clonotype was counted a few times. Here the CDR3 reads CASKGVGTGKSGANVLTF. DNA for the CDR3: TGTGCCAGCAAGGGGGTGGGGACAGGGAAATCTGGGGCCAACGTCCTGACTTTC. The gene calls are TRBV28 and TRBJ2-6, with 9 positions matching TRBD1. This CDR3 contains 18 residues. V was clipped by 7 bases and J by 1 base; unmatched bases: 11. Germline V lookup: CDR1 MDHEN, CDR2 SYDVKM. Full variable domain (rest looked up from reference TRBV28 and TRBJ2-6): DVKVTQSSRYLVKRTGEKVFLECVQDMDHENMFWYRQDPGLGLRLIYFSYDVKMKEKGDIPEGYSVSREKKERFSLILESASTNQTSMYLCASKGVGTGKSGANVLTFGAGSRLTVL.

This clonotype has just a few counts. The chain couples TRBV9 to TRBJ1-4; D may be TRBD1 (6 bases). CDR1 and CDR2 from the germline V gene are SGDLS and YYNGEE. Trimming took off 2 bases at V and 8 bases at J, with 22 bases between the two ends. The length of the CDR3 is 17 residues. CDR3 sequence (DNA): TGTGCCAGCAGCGTGCAGGAATGGATTTCAGGGGAAGAAAAACTGTTTTTT. Translating gives CASSVQEWISGEEKLFF.

This clonotype has a handful of counts. The chain links TRBV28 to TRBJ2-1; D not certain. The CDR3 contains 13 residues. V was cut by 3 bases and J by 4 bases, with 7 bases left in between. In germline, CDR1 is MDHEN, CDR2 SYDVKM. CDR3 nucleotides: TGTGCCAGCAGTTTCGGCAGGTACAATGAGCAGTTCTTC. The encoded protein is CASSFGRYNEQFF.

This clonotype was counted at least ten times. The CDR3 sequence is CASSPRDRGTGELFF. DNA for the CDR3: TGTGCCAGCAGCCCCCGGGACAGGGGAACCGGGGAGCTGTTTTTT. The gene calls are TRBV3-1 and TRBJ2-2; 10 nucleotides line up with TRBD1. Losses at the gene ends were 4 bases for V and 5 bases for J; bases not matched to a gene: 4. Germline loops: CDR1 LGHDT, CDR2 YNNKEL (reference sequence). CDR3 length: 15 amino acids.

This chain uses TRBV20-1 with TRBJ1-1; the match to TRBD1 covers 8 bases. Germline V gene data show CDR1 as DFQATT and CDR2 as SNEGSKA (reference sequence). The CDR3 has 17 amino acids. V shed 0 bases and J 4 bases; nucleotides not matched to a gene: 13. CDR3 sequence reads: CSARDILGRGLGTEAFF. The CDR3 nucleotides read TGCAGTGCTAGAGATATCTTGGGCAGGGGGCTCGGCACTGAAGCTTTCTTT.

V and J are TRBV3-1 and TRBJ1-5; no firm D call. Deletions cut 1 base from V and 2 bases from J, with 9 bases between. CDR1 and CDR2 from the germline V gene are LGHDT and YNNKEL (reference sequence). The CDR3 sequence is 15 residues long. CDR3 amino acids: CASSQGELGNQPQHF. The CDR3 coding sequence is TGTGCCAGCAGCCAAGGGGAGTTGGGCAATCAGCCCCAGCATTTT.

The chain uses TRBV12-3 or TRBV12-4 and TRBJ1-5; TRBD1 matches at 8 bases. The CDR3 is 16 amino acids. With V trimmed by 4 bases and J by 3 bases, 8 bases remained unmatched. CDR3 sequence reads: CASSSPGQGANQPQHF. Written as DNA, the CDR3 is TGTGCCAGCAGTTCTCCTGGACAGGGAGCCAATCAGCCCCAGCATTTT.

As regards this clonotype: Possible read error: a much larger clone is one base away. The chain combines TRBV6-5 with TRBJ2-7; maybe TRBD1 (6 bases). Germline values: CDR1 MNHEY, CDR2 SVGAGI. The CDR3 contains 17 residues. Between the trimmed V and J ends, which lost 4 bases and 6 bases, there was a span of 25 bases. Written as DNA, the CDR3 is TGTGCCAGCAGTTCCCGATATACCGGGACACGGGGCTCCGAGCAGTACTTC. Translating gives CASSSRYTGTRGSEQYF.

Concerning this clonotype: One end of the junction does not line up with germline, which may come from a read error. The genes are TRBV12-3 or TRBV12-4 and TRBJ2-3; 9 nucleotides line up with TRBD2. The CDR3 spans 14 residues. DNA of the CDR3: TGTGCCAGCAGCCCTGGGACTAGCAAAGATACGCAGTATTTT. This gives the protein CASSPGTSKDTQYF.

This clonotype came up many times. The chain is built from TRBV27 and TRBJ2-1; perhaps D is TRBD1 or TRBD2 (5 bases each). The germline gives CDR1 MNHEY, CDR2 SMNVEV (reference sequence). CDR3 length: 14 amino acids. Trimming stripped 5 bases from V and 8 bases from J, with 16 bases between. CDR3 sequence reads: CASSLHGAGDEQFF. The DNA of the CDR3 is TGTGCCAGCAGTCTTCACGGGGCCGGAGATGAGCAGTTCTTC.

The chain links TRBV5-8 to TRBJ2-3; 7 bases map to TRBD1. In germline, CDR1 is SGHTS, CDR2 YDEGEE. J lost 2 bases, V lost 4 bases, and 10 bases had no gene match. CDR3 size: 16 residues. The CDR3 loop reads CASSPRDRTYTDTQYF. In nucleotides, the CDR3 is TGTGCCAGCAGCCCTCGGGACAGAACCTACACAGATACGCAGTATTTT.

The sample holds a few counts of this clonotype. This chain connects TRBV9 to TRBJ2-7; D perhaps matches TRBD2 (5 bases). The germline gives CDR1 SGDLS, CDR2 YYNGEE. The V and J ends lost 1 base and 3 bases respectively, with 8 bases between them. The CDR3 contains 13 residues. CDR3 sequence reads: CASSVRGIYEQYF. For the CDR3, the DNA is TGTGCCAGCAGCGTAAGAGGGATCTACGAGCAGTACTTC.

In its sample, this clonotype was seen a few times. The chain has TRBV9 and TRBJ2-1, with D uncertain. The CDR3 is 12 residues long. Trimming left V 0 bases short and J 9 bases short, with 7 bases between. CDR1 is SGDLS and CDR2 is YYNGEE in the germline V gene. The DNA of the CDR3 is TGTGCCAGCAGCGTAGAACACAGTGAGCAGTTCTTC. It encodes CASSVEHSEQFF.

The chain uses TRBV7-8 and TRBJ2-7; possibly TRBD2 for D (5 bases). The V gene lost 1 base and the J gene lost 2 bases, with 12 bases spanning the gap. Germline values: CDR1 SGHVS, CDR2 FQNEAQ. The CDR3 loop spans 15 amino acids. CDR3 DNA sequence: TGTGCCAGCAGCTTAGGGAGGACGGTCACCTACGAGCAGTACTTC. This encodes CASSLGRTVTYEQYF.

The chain recombines TRBV14 with TRBJ1-4; the D gene is possibly TRBD1 (5 bases). Germline lookup yields CDR1 SGHDN and CDR2 FVKESK. The CDR3 runs to 15 residues. V was cut by 0 bases and J by 5 bases, with 10 bases left in between. CDR3 nucleotide sequence: TGTGCCAGCAGCCAAGATGGGGGACCAAATGAAAAACTGTTTTTT. The encoded protein is CASSQDGGPNEKLFF.

The rearrangement uses TRBV19 and TRBJ1-5; TRBD1 matches at 7 bases. In germline, CDR1 is LNHDA, CDR2 SQIVND (reference sequence). The CDR3 is 13 amino acids. V lost 6 bases and J lost 5; bases outside the gene matches: 4. The CDR3 sequence is CASRDRAHQPQHF. CDR3 nucleotides: TGTGCCAGTAGAGACAGGGCTCATCAGCCCCAGCATTTT.

Remarks on this clonotype: A much bigger clone sits one base away, suggesting this may be a read error. The rearrangement joins TRBV18 to TRBJ1-4; TRBD1 matches at 7 bases. CDR1 KGHSH and CDR2 LQKENI come from the germline V gene. The CDR3 is made up of 14 amino acids. CDR3: CANSPTGTDEKLFF. The CDR3 DNA reads TGTGCCAACTCACCCACCGGGACAGACGAAAAACTGTTTTTT.

This clonotype has a count of ten or more. The chain carries TRBV11-2 and TRBJ2-7; 7 bases line up with TRBD1. Looked up from germline, CDR1 is SGHAT and CDR2 is FQNNGV. The J segment lost 7 bases and the V segment lost 1 base, leaving 13 bases of the junction unmatched. There are 16 residues in the CDR3. The CDR3 nucleotides are TGTGCCAGCAGCTTAGCCCCAGAGACAGGGTATGGGGAGCAGTACTTC. This sequence encodes CASSLAPETGYGEQYF.

This clonotype has just a few counts. This chain links TRBV4-1 with TRBJ2-7; 7 nucleotides agree with TRBD1. The germline gives CDR1 MGHRA, CDR2 YSYEKL. The J segment lost 2 bases and the V segment lost 0 bases, leaving 4 bases of the junction unmatched. This CDR3 has 15 amino acids. The CDR3 here is CASSQDQTGTYEQYF. The DNA for the CDR3 is TGCGCCAGCAGCCAAGATCAGACAGGGACCTACGAGCAGTACTTC.

The CDR3 spells CASSAGTSGIYEQYF. CDR3 sequence (DNA): TGTGCCAGCAGTGCCGGGACTAGCGGGATCTACGAGCAGTACTTC. J is TRBJ2-7 and V is TRBV2; 13 positions agree with TRBD2. This CDR3 has 15 amino acids. CDR1 is SNHLY, CDR2 FYNNEI, per germline. Trimming removed 4 bases from V and 3 bases from J; junction bases left unmatched: 3. Looking up the rest from reference TRBV2 and TRBJ2-7 gives the full variable domain: EPEVTQTPSHQVTQMGQEVILRCVPISNHLYFYWYRQILGQKVEFLVSFYNNEISEKSEIFDDQFSVERPDGSNFTLKIRSTKLEDSAMYFCASSAGTSGIYEQYFGPGTRLTVT.

The rearrangement uses TRBV9 and TRBJ1-2; 12 nucleotides align to TRBD1. Per the germline V gene, CDR1 is SGDLS and CDR2 is YYNGEE. The CDR3 runs 14 residues. V lost 4 bases to trimming and J lost 8 bases; unmatched junction nucleotides: 6. The CDR3: CASSTGQGAWGYTF. The CDR3, as DNA: TGTGCCAGCAGCACGGGACAGGGGGCTTGGGGCTACACCTTC.

This clonotype was counted once. The gene calls are TRBV27 and TRBJ1-5; the D is unclear. The CDR3 consists of 15 residues. Deletions cut 5 bases from V and 0 bases from J, with 11 bases between. Per germline, CDR1 MNHEY and CDR2 SMNVEV (reference sequence). The CDR3, as DNA: TGTGCCAGCAGTATCGGACGTGATAGCAATCAGCCCCAGCATTTT. Protein product: CASSIGRDSNQPQHF.